Following are 27 T cell receptor beta chains from one sample sequenced in a study of blood T cell repertoires in COVID-19. Clones were read by immunoSEQ multiplex PCR, and TCRdb kept only the in-frame ones, dropping some. The top ten hold 3.5% to 5.5% of the sample, which has some 95,000 clones, about 90% seen once. Sequencing was carried out using peripheral blood. These receptor sequences come from a man in his 70s with acute or convalescent COVID-19.

The J gene is TRBJ1-3, the V gene TRBV4-1; D may be TRBD1 (6 bases). The V end lost 0 bases, the J end lost 4 bases, and 13 bases lay between the germline ends. Germline lookup yields CDR1 MGHRA and CDR2 YSYEKL. This CDR3 has 16 amino acids. CDR3: CASSQEMAGAGNTIYF. The CDR3 nucleotides are TGCGCCAGCAGCCAAGAGATGGCAGGGGCCGGAAACACCATATATTTT.

The chain carries TRBV28 and TRBJ2-7, with a weak D call TRBD1 (5 bases). The CDR3 runs 12 residues. The germline V gene encodes CDR1 MDHEN and CDR2 SYDVKM. V was clipped by 6 bases and J by 3 bases, with 9 bases between them. For the CDR3, the DNA is TGTGCCAGCAGCCCTGACAGCTACGAGCAGTACGTC. Amino acid sequence: CASSPDSYEQYV.

J is TRBJ1-2 and V is TRBV5-1; D call uncertain. V gave up 4 bases and J gave up 8 bases, with 24 bases separating them. Germline V lookup: CDR1 SGHRS, CDR2 YFSETQ. This CDR3 contains 16 residues. CDR3: CASSIRDGDTAGGYTF. CDR3 nucleotides: TGCGCCAGCAGCATAAGAGACGGAGACACGGCGGGAGGCTACACCTTC.

The genes are TRBV6-6 and TRBJ2-3, with no clear D. Germline V gives CDR1 MNHNY, CDR2 SVGAGI (reference sequence). V was shortened by 4 bases and J by 4 bases, with 6 bases between the two germline ends. The CDR3 runs 12 residues. CDR3 nucleotides: TGTGCCAGCAGTTTACGGGCAGATACGCAGTATTTT. The encoded protein is CASSLRADTQYF.

The chain links TRBV6-5 to TRBJ1-1; D ambiguous. The CDR3 sequence is 13 residues long. Germline CDR1 reads MNHEY; CDR2 reads SVGAGI. Trimming took off 2 bases at V and 3 bases at J, with 7 bases between the two ends. The chain's CDR3 is CASSYEGDTEAFF. In DNA, the CDR3 is TGTGCCAGCAGTTACGAGGGTGACACTGAAGCTTTCTTT.

The chain carries TRBV5-4 and TRBJ2-1; D may be TRBD2 (5 bases). This CDR3 has 16 residues. The germline V and J ends were trimmed by 0 bases and 2 bases, with 12 bases remaining between them. Germline CDR1 reads SGHNT; CDR2 reads YYREEE (reference sequence). The CDR3 is CASSLDAGLTYNEQFF. Written as DNA, the CDR3 is TGTGCCAGCAGCTTGGATGCGGGCCTAACCTACAATGAGCAGTTCTTC.

In this sample, this clone turned up a few times. V gene TRBV5-1 combines with J gene TRBJ1-3; possible D gene TRBD1, 6 bases. CDR1 SGHRS and CDR2 YFSETQ come from the germline V gene. The V and J ends lost 4 bases and 4 bases respectively, with 12 bases between them. The CDR3 consists of 14 residues. The CDR3 DNA follows: TGCGCCAGCAGCCCTACAGGGTTCGGAAACACCATATATTTT. Its protein product is CASSPTGFGNTIYF.

This rearrangement joins TRBV28 to TRBJ1-2; 8 bases fit TRBD1. From germline, CDR1 is MDHEN and CDR2 SYDVKM. V lost 2 bases to trimming and J lost 0 bases; unmatched junction nucleotides: 2. CDR3 size: 15 residues. The CDR3 sequence: CASSLLDRANYGYTF. Written as DNA, the CDR3 is TGTGCCAGCAGTTTACTGGACAGGGCTAACTATGGCTACACCTTC.

Comments on this clone: The junction does not match germline at one end; this may be a read error. This chain uses TRBV7-7 with TRBJ2-1; 11 positions match TRBD2. The CDR3 is made up of 16 amino acids. Germline-derived CDR1 and CDR2 are SSHAT and FNYEAQ (reference sequence). CDR3 nucleotide sequence: TGTGCTAGCAGCCCGGGCGTAGCGGGGGGGGTCCATGAGCAGTTCTTC. Protein product: CASSPGVAGGVHEQFF.

This chain connects TRBV5-5 to TRBJ2-7; 8 bases are shared with TRBD2. The V and J ends lost 1 base and 6 bases, in that order; junction bases with no gene match: 9. Germline loops: CDR1 SGHKS, CDR2 YYEKEE (reference sequence). The CDR3 consists of 15 residues. The CDR3 sequence is CASSLTTSVLGEQYV. CDR3 coding DNA: TGTGCCAGCAGCTTGACGACTAGCGTCCTCGGCGAGCAGTACGTC.

The rearrangement joins TRBV2 to TRBJ2-3, with 7 bases lining up with TRBD1. The ends lost 8 bases at V and 5 bases at J; junction bases unmatched: 7. The CDR3 has 13 residues. Germline CDR1 SNHLY, CDR2 FYNNEI. CDR3 in DNA: TGTGCCAGCCTCCAAGGGGGCGTAGATACGCAGTATTTT. Encoded protein: CASLQGGVDTQYF. Combining the CDR3 with reference TRBV2 and TRBJ2-3 gives the whole variable domain EPEVTQTPSHQVTQMGQEVILRCVPISNHLYFYWYRQILGQKVEFLVSFYNNEISEKSEIFDDQFSVERPDGSNFTLKIRSTKLEDSAMYFCASLQGGVDTQYFGPGTRLTVL.

The chain recombines TRBV2 with TRBJ1-2, with 8 bases matching TRBD1. V lost 4 bases to trimming and J lost 7 bases; unmatched junction nucleotides: 8. Germline V gives CDR1 SNHLY, CDR2 FYNNEI. The CDR3 consists of 14 residues. CDR3 sequence (DNA): TGTGCCAGCAGTGTCGAAGGACAGGGATTTGGCTACACCTTC. It specifies CASSVEGQGFGYTF. Combining the CDR3 with reference TRBV2 and TRBJ1-2 gives the whole variable domain EPEVTQTPSHQVTQMGQEVILRCVPISNHLYFYWYRQILGQKVEFLVSFYNNEISEKSEIFDDQFSVERPDGSNFTLKIRSTKLEDSAMYFCASSVEGQGFGYTFGSGTRLTVV.

The chain employs TRBV6-1 and TRBJ1-5; perhaps TRBD1 as D (5 bases). The CDR3 is made up of 14 amino acids. Trimming pared 2 bases from V and 5 bases from J, leaving 10 bases between. CDR1 is MNHNS, CDR2 SASEGT, per germline. The CDR3 loop reads CASSETGWDQPQHF. CDR3 coding DNA: TGTGCCAGCAGTGAAACAGGTTGGGATCAGCCCCAGCATTTT.

The CDR3 protein is CASGDSSGANVLTF. The CDR3 DNA reads TGCGCCAGCGGAGACAGCTCTGGGGCCAACGTCCTGACTTTC. The V gene is TRBV5-1, the J gene TRBJ2-6, with D possibly TRBD1 on 5 matching bases. The CDR3 spans 14 residues. V was clipped by 7 bases and J by 0 bases, with 8 bases between them. Germline CDR1 reads SGHRS; CDR2 reads YFSETQ.

The chain is built from TRBV10-3 and TRBJ2-2; perhaps TRBD2 as D (7 bases). The V end lost 0 bases, the J end lost 6 bases, and 11 bases lay between the germline ends. This CDR3 has 15 amino acids. Germline assignment: CDR1 ENHRY and CDR2 SYGVKD. CDR3 sequence reads: CAISESGGASGELFF. The CDR3 bases are TGTGCCATCAGTGAGTCGGGGGGGGCCTCCGGGGAGCTGTTTTTT.

This rearrangement joins TRBV7-3 to TRBJ1-1, with no clear D. CDR1 is SGHTA and CDR2 is FQGTGA in the germline V gene. Trimming took 4 bases from V and 0 from J, leaving 6 bases between them. The CDR3 consists of 13 residues. The CDR3 is CASSSQMNTEAFF. The CDR3 bases are TGTGCCAGCAGCTCCCAGATGAACACTGAAGCTTTCTTT.

This rearrangement joins TRBV5-4 to TRBJ2-3; TRBD2 matches at 7 bases. This CDR3 spans 15 amino acids. Germline CDR1 and CDR2: SGHNT and YYREEE (reference sequence). J lost 3 bases, V lost 2 bases, and 6 bases had no gene match. CDR3 DNA sequence: TGTGCCAGCAGCTTCGCTCTGGGGGGGACAGATACGCAGTATTTT. This translates into CASSFALGGTDTQYF.

In its sample, this clone was seen once. CDR3 sequence reads: CASSDGGAEDSNQPQHF. The CDR3 DNA sequence: TGTGCCAGCAGCGACGGGGGGGCGGAGGATAGCAATCAGCCCCAGCATTTT. This chain connects TRBV21-1 to TRBJ1-5. TRBV21-1 has pseudogene status. The CDR3 has 17 residues.

This clone has a single count. J is TRBJ2-2 and V is TRBV5-1; TRBD1 aligns across 9 bases. J was trimmed by 5 bases and V by 1 base; bases with no gene match: 21. The germline V gene encodes CDR1 SGHRS and CDR2 YFSETQ. This CDR3 contains 21 residues. CDR3 nucleotide sequence: TGCGCCAGCAGCTTGCGAGCCGGGACAGGGTCCAATCGGGGTAAAACCGGGGAGCTGTTTTTT. This encodes CASSLRAGTGSNRGKTGELFF.

This clone was observed once. The CDR3 loop is CASSLGSTTTNEKLFF. The CDR3, as DNA: TGCGCCAGCAGCTTGGGCTCGACAACAACTAATGAAAAACTGTTTTTT. The chain joins TRBV5-1 to TRBJ1-4; D remains unclear. Per germline, CDR1 SGHRS and CDR2 YFSETQ. The CDR3 covers 16 residues. Trimming shortened V by 0 bases and J by 0 bases, and 9 bases separated the two germline ends.

The chain carries TRBV6-2 or TRBV6-3 and TRBJ2-5; 7 bases align to TRBD1. Per germline, CDR1 MNHEY and CDR2 SVGEGT. There are 14 residues in the CDR3. V shed 5 bases, J shed 1 base, and the junction held 4 bases outside the gene matches. The CDR3 sequence: CASSLGQLQETQYF. The CDR3 DNA sequence: TGTGCCAGCAGTCTGGGACAGCTCCAAGAGACCCAGTACTTC.

This clone was counted only a few times. The chain carries TRBV5-4 and TRBJ1-3, with TRBD1 as a possible D gene (5 bases). Trimming cost V 3 bases and J 4 bases, with 14 bases left between them. Germline-derived CDR1 and CDR2 are SGHNT and YYREEE (reference sequence). The CDR3 totals 15 residues. CDR3 DNA sequence: TGTGCCAGCAGCTCTGCCGGGGGATCGGGAAACACCATATATTTT. The encoded protein is CASSSAGGSGNTIYF. The entire variable domain, with the rest obtained from reference TRBV5-4 and TRBJ1-3, is as follows: ETGVTQSPTHLIKTRGQQVTLRCSSQSGHNTVSWYQQALGQGPQFIFQYYREEENGRGNFPPRFSGLQFPNYSSELNVNALELDDSALYLCASSSAGGSGNTIYFGEGSWLTVV.

V is TRBV30 and J is TRBJ1-4; a possible D gene is TRBD1 (6 bases). This CDR3 has 15 residues. Germline CDR1 is GTSNPN and CDR2 is SVGIG (reference sequence). Trimming removed 2 bases from V and 1 base from J, with 11 bases in between. The CDR3 here is CAWSHPRGTNEKLFF. For the CDR3, the DNA is TGTGCCTGGAGTCACCCCAGGGGAACTAATGAAAAACTGTTTTTT.

The genes are TRBV10-3 and TRBJ1-5; the D is unclear. Per germline, CDR1 ENHRY and CDR2 SYGVKD. V was shortened by 10 bases and J by 7 bases, with 17 bases between the two germline ends. CDR3 length: 13 amino acids. CDR3 DNA: TGTGCCACCCACCGGGGTCTAGGGCAGCCCCAGCATTTT. As protein: CATHRGLGQPQHF.

This clone has only a few counts. The chain employs TRBV5-1 and TRBJ2-2; possibly TRBD1 for D (7 bases). The V and J ends lost 0 bases and 3 bases respectively, with 9 bases between them. The germline V gene has CDR1 SGHRS and CDR2 YFSETQ. This CDR3 spans 15 amino acids. The CDR3 sequence is CASSLVRGDTGELFF. The CDR3 DNA is TGCGCCAGCAGCTTGGTCAGGGGGGACACCGGGGAGCTGTTTTTT.

This chain uses TRBV19 with TRBJ2-1, with D perhaps matching TRBD2 (6 bases). CDR1 is LNHDA and CDR2 is SQIVND in the germline V gene (reference sequence). Trimming left V 0 bases short and J 3 bases short, with 6 bases between. The CDR3 has 14 amino acids. This CDR3 is CASSIDGGYNEQFF. The CDR3 DNA follows: TGTGCCAGTAGTATAGACGGGGGCTACAATGAGCAGTTCTTC.

V gene TRBV29-1 combines with J gene TRBJ1-2; D is unclear. The CDR3 runs 13 residues. V was trimmed by 7 bases and J by 0 bases, leaving 12 bases between them. Germline lookup yields CDR1 SQVTM and CDR2 ANQGSEA. CDR3 sequence (DNA): TGCAGCGCCCGGGAGGGAGCTAACTATGGCTACACCTTC. Encoded protein: CSAREGANYGYTF.